This TCR beta chain was identified during a study of CD8+ T cells in alopecia areata (dated by TCRdb to 2017 to 2018). Turning to the overall study: The treated patients took part in an open-label pilot trial in which moderate-to-severe alopecia areata was treated with oral tofacitinib at 5 to 10 mg twice daily. Patients stayed on tofacitinib for 6 to 18 months and then had 6 months of follow-up off drug so that delayed response and recurrence could be assessed. To study T cell clonal expansion in alopecia areata, the researchers applied high-throughput TCRbeta sequencing to both the C3H/HeJ mouse model and human patients. Scalp tissue and sorted CD4+ and CD8+ peripheral blood T cells from patchy and totalis/universalis alopecia areata patients and from healthy controls were covered by human TCRbeta sequencing. Biopsies were taken from tofacitinib-treated patients at baseline and again at 4 and 24 weeks into treatment, and several of those patients also had a later scalp biopsy. Scalp clonality was compared across normal scalp (n=4), patchy alopecia areata scalp (n=8), and alopecia totalis/universalis scalp (n=8). RNA was obtained with the PAXgene miRNA kit for fixed scalp, the miRNeasy kit for PBMCs, and the RNeasy kit for mouse skin. immunoSEQ multiplex PCR using 35 Vbeta forward primers and 13 Jbeta reverse primers was used to amplify TCRbeta CDR3 regions. Broad study findings and their caveats: Unlike mouse skin, which is dominated by gammadelta T cells, normal human skin has resident alphabeta T cells that are also sequenced, and this complicates analysis of the scalp TCR repertoire. TCR sequences shared between patients were less clear than in mice, possibly partly because of HLA diversity in the patient population. Higher clonality and more expanded CD8+ clones were observed in lesional scalp than in normal scalp, particularly in alopecia totalis/universalis, a finding suggestive of antigenic drive.

Turning to this clone: Its antigen target is currently unknown. No per-base quality is available; no much larger clone lies one base away.

Preparation of the library involved the immunoSEQ multiplex PCR assay. RNA was extracted from all samples and reverse transcribed into cDNA as template for TCR sequencing. SuperScript III was used to make first-strand cDNA, primed with a 2:1 mix of oligo-dT and random hexamers. A synthetic immune receptor repertoire was used to gauge amplification bias, and whatever bias remained was removed computationally. As for the authors' bioinformatics: Raw reads were preprocessed to remove errors, and CDR3 was defined according to IMGT conventions as the region from the conserved cysteine to phenylalanine. Clonality was computed by normalizing Shannon entropy by log2 of the number of productive unique TCRs and subtracting the result from 1. Whether scalp clones were CD4 or CD8 was inferred by matching scalp TCRbeta sequences against CD4 and CD8 repertoires sorted from blood. TCRdb's version of the immuneACCESS table is confined to in-frame rearrangements and falls short of the full clone set. An unresolved V gene accounts for under half of the shortfall where checked; the remainder is of unknown origin. The DNA was the basis for D and trimming; V, J and clone size are from that table. The sample records 140,000 to 150,000 clones, about three fifths of which are singletons. Jointly, the top ten make up roughly 6.7% of the sample.

Measured from the cysteine to the phenylalanine, the CDR3 is 18 residues long. Only the CDR3 portion is preserved as DNA: 54 bases, with reading frame beginning at the first base. Cut back by 2 bases and 2 bases, the V and J ends lie 21 bases apart. Reading the germline V gene (reference sequence) gives CDR1 MNHEY and CDR2 SMNVEV. Explained via the paper, the time point label denotes: baseline before oral tofacitinib. Peripheral blood and lesional scalp punch biopsies were obtained from patients with alopecia areata. After PBMCs were isolated by density centrifugation and stained for CD3, CD4 and CD8, a FACSAria was used to sort CD4+ and CD8+ T cells.

The sequencing here drew on CD4+ T cells sorted from blood, taken at week 0. This clonotype was sampled from a human donor with alopecia areata. The receptor chain draws on TRBV27 and TRBJ1-1; a weak D assignment points to TRBD1 (5 bases agree). The DNA sequence reads TGTGCCAGCAGTTTAATTCGTAGAGGCCGGGGGGTTAACACTGAAGCTTTCTTT. Translated, it reads CASSLIRRGRGVNTEAFF.